A single sample is the source of the 4 T cell receptor beta chains below, sequenced in a study of T-cell reconstitution after alpha-beta-depleted transplantation in children. During its preparation, the TCRbeta library received unique molecular identifiers. Each CDR3 protein gets one entry after TCRdb re-called the PCR reads with MiXCR. The sample records about 640,000 distinct CDR3 sequences, approximately 16% being singletons. Sequenced material: PBMCs from the stem cell graft donor, taken from the stem cell graft. The receptors come from a human donor who donated a stem cell graft to a child with acute myeloid leukemia.

Notes on this clonotype: This may come from a read error, since a much larger clone is one base off. The gene calls are TRBV7-3 and TRBJ2-2; D is perhaps TRBD1 (5 bases). This CDR3 has 16 residues. V lost 4 bases to trimming and J lost 4 bases, with 16 bases between them. In germline, CDR1 is SGHTA, CDR2 FQGTGA. The CDR3 region is CASSSKSRVGTGELFF. The CDR3 DNA reads as TGTGCCAGCAGCTCAAAGAGCAGGGTCGGCACCGGGGAGCTGTTTTTT.

This chain links TRBV10-2 with TRBJ2-7, with 8 bases identical to TRBD2. Germline CDR1 and CDR2: WSHSY and SAAADI. Trimming took 3 bases from V and 0 from J; bases not matched to a gene: 7. The CDR3 covers 16 residues. The CDR3 bases are TGCGCCAGCAGTGATACTGGCGGGGGGCGCTCCTACGAGCAGTACGTC. Its translation: CASSDTGGGRSYEQYV.

This clonotype was recorded at least ten times. The chain is built from TRBV12-3 or TRBV12-4 and TRBJ2-1; D possibly matches TRBD1 or TRBD2 (5 bases each). This CDR3 contains 15 residues. Trimming removed 3 bases from V and 3 bases from J, with 12 bases in between. This CDR3 reads CASSLGRTGYNEQFF. DNA of the CDR3: TGTGCCAGCAGTTTGGGGCGGACTGGCTACAATGAGCAGTTCTTC.

About this clonotype itself: A read error may produce the germline difference seen at one junction end. This chain connects TRBV11-2 to TRBJ2-1; weak D call: TRBD2 (6 bases). The CDR3 has 12 residues. The germline gives CDR1 SGHAT, CDR2 FQNNGV. The CDR3 here is CASSLGRLEPFF. In DNA, the CDR3 is TGTGCCAGCAGCCTGGGGAGGCTAGAGCCGTTCTTC.